Given below is one TCR beta chain in context. The sample comes from a study of blood T cell repertoires in COVID-19. Methods used by the authors: Reference gene primer amplification in the assay estimated nucleated cell counts. Clones were sequenced by immunoSEQ multiplex PCR, and TCRdb holds only the in-frame ones, with some missing. For V, J and clone size, that table is used; D and trimming come from the DNA. There are roughly 270,000 clones in the sample; nearly 90% occur only once, and approximately 8.8% lies in the top ten. From germline, CDR1 is LGHDT and CDR2 YNNKEL (reference sequence). Trimming cost V 1 base and J 7 bases; bases outside gene matches: 5. The CDR3 contains 14 residues.

Specimen: peripheral blood. This TCR was recovered from a man younger than 35 with active or convalescent COVID-19. V usage is TRBV3-1 (or the pseudogene TRBV3-2) and J usage is TRBJ1-1; 8 bases agree with TRBD1. The CDR3 bases are TGTGCCAGCAGCCAAGGGACAGGGACACTTGAAGCTTTCTTT. This gives the protein CASSQGTGTLEAFF.